The clone carrying this T cell receptor beta chain has more than one count but fewer than ten. Its antigen is as yet unknown. The data are from a study of blood T cells in healthy people across ages. Germline V lookup: CDR1 MNHEY, CDR2 SVGEGT. Trimming left V 2 bases short and J 0 bases short, with 14 bases between. The CDR3 extends over 18 amino acids. Findings of the study overall: PBMCs were not sorted, which prevented a conclusive comparison of naive versus antigen-experienced cells.

Primed by a sample-barcoded 5' primer and a J-beta primer mix, a second PCR proceeded for roughly 6 to 12 cycles. Using its own MiXCR run on the 5' RACE reads, TCRdb lists one record per CDR3 protein. The repertoire has approximately 1,000,000 distinct CDR3 sequences, more than 35% of them found once; the top ten carry over 15%. Sequencing input: blood. The TCR comes from a woman aged 60 to 75 in good health. The V and J genes are TRBV6-2 or TRBV6-3 and TRBJ2-6; unclear D gene. DNA of the CDR3: TGTGCCAGCAGTTACGAGCCCCCCTTTAGCTCTGGGGCCAACGTCCTGACTTTC. It encodes CASSYEPPFSSGANVLTF.